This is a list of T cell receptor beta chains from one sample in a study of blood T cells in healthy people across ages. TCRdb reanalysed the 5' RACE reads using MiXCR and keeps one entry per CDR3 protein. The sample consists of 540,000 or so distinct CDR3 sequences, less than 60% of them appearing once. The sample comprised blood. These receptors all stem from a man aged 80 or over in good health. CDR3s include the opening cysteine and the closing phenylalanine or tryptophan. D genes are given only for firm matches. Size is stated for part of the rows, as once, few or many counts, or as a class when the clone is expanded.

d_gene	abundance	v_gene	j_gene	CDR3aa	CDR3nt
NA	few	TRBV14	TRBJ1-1	CASSQGLHSGMNTEAFF	TGTGCCAGCAGCCAAGGGCTTCACAGTGGCATGAACACTGAAGCTTTCTTT
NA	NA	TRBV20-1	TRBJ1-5	CSARGEGGVNQPQHF	TGCAGTGCTAGAGGTGAAGGGGGTGTGAATCAGCCCCAGCATTTT
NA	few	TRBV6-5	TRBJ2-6	CASSYGGSTDSGANVLTF	TGTGCCAGCAGTTACGGTGGGAGTACTGACTCTGGGGCCAACGTCCTGACTTTC
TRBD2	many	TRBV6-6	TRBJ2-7	CASSYSRDTSAGGEQYF	TGTGCCAGCAGTTACTCGCGAGATACTAGCGCCGGGGGCGAGCAGTACTTC
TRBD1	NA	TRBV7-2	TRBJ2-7	CASSYWDRGYEQYF	TGTGCCAGCAGCTATTGGGACAGGGGATACGAGCAGTACTTC
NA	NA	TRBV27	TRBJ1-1	CASRRIQVGPEAFF	TGTGCCAGCAGGCGCATACAGGTGGGGCCTGAAGCTTTCTTT
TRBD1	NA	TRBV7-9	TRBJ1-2	CASSEGAQAYGYTF	TGTGCCAGCAGCGAGGGGGCGCAAGCCTATGGCTACACCTTC
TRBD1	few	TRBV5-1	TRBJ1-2	CASSHDRGRGYGYTF	TGCGCCAGCAGCCACGACAGGGGGCGAGGCTATGGCTACACCTTC
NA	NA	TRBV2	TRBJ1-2	CASSGWQGNYGYTF	TGTGCCAGCAGTGGATGGCAGGGAAACTATGGCTACACCTTC
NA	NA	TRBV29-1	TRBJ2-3	CSAWGRAGTDTQYF	TGCAGCGCCTGGGGCAGGGCGGGCACAGATACGCAGTATTTT
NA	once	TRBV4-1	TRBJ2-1	CASSQLGVRNEQFF	TGCGCCAGCAGCCAGCTAGGGGTTCGCAATGAGCAGTTCTTC
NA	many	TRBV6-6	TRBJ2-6	CASRPQGVLGANVLTF	TGTGCCAGTAGGCCTCAGGGAGTGTTGGGGGCCAACGTCCTGACTTTC
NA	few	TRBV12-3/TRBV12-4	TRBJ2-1	CASSPRDNTYNEQFF	TGTGCCAGCAGTCCCCGGGACAACACCTACAATGAGCAGTTCTTC
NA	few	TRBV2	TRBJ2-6	CASSTQGLGANVLTF	TGTGCCAGCAGTACCCAGGGGCTTGGGGCCAACGTCCTGACTTTC
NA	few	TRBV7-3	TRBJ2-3	CASSFSQEGDTQYF	TGTGCCAGCAGCTTCTCCCAAGAGGGAGATACGCAGTATTTT
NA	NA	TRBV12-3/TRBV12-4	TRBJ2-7	CASRSEGAYEQYF	TGTGCCAGCAGGAGCGAAGGGGCCTACGAGCAGTACTTC
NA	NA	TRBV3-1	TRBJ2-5	CASSQGTSGTQYF	TGTGCCAGCAGCCAGGGCACGTCGGGGACCCAGTACTTC
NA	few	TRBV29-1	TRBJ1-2	CSAGEGDGYTF	TGCAGCGCCGGAGAAGGGGACGGCTACACCTTC
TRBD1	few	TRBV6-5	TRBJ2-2	CASSLTGAITGELFF	TGTGCCAGCAGCCTAACAGGGGCTATCACCGGGGAGCTGTTTTTT
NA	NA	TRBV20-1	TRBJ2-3	CSASLDGGRFDTQYF	TGCAGTGCTAGTTTGGACGGGGGCAGGTTTGATACGCAGTATTTT
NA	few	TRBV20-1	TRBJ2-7	CSASGGVGNEQYF	TGCAGTGCTAGCGGCGGGGTTGGCAATGAGCAGTACTTC
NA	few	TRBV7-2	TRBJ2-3	CASSLEGWSTDTQYF	TGTGCCAGCAGCTTAGAAGGGTGGAGCACAGATACGCAGTATTTT
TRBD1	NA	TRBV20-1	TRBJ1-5	CSARRQGHQPQHF	TGCAGTGCCCGTAGACAGGGCCATCAGCCCCAGCATTTT
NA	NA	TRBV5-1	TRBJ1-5	CASSPGPENQPQHF	TGCGCCAGCAGCCCGGGACCCGAGAATCAGCCCCAGCATTTT
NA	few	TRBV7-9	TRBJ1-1	CASSLTPRDMNTEAFF	TGTGCCAGCAGCTTAACCCCCAGGGACATGAACACTGAAGCTTTCTTT
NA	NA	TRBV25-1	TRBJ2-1	CASSAAGNLHEQFF	TGTGCCAGCAGTGCGGCGGGGAACTTGCATGAGCAGTTCTTC
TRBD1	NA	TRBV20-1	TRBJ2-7	CSAPGQSSYEQYF	TGCAGTGCTCCGGGACAGAGCTCCTACGAGCAGTACTTC
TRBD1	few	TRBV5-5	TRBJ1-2	CASSWTGAVPAYGYTF	TGTGCCAGCAGCTGGACAGGGGCGGTCCCTGCCTATGGCTACACCTTC
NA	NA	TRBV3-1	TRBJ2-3	CASSHDRERADTQYF	TGTGCCAGCAGCCACGACAGGGAGCGGGCAGATACGCAGTATTTT
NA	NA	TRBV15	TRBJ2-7	CATTRDLNNNYEQYF	TGTGCCACCACCAGAGATCTGAACAACAACTACGAGCAGTACTTC
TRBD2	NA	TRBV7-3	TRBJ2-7	CASSPHGGAGVQEQYF	TGTGCCAGCAGCCCCCATGGGGGAGCGGGAGTTCAAGAGCAGTACTTC
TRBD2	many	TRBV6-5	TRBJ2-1	CASGIAGAHNEQFF	TGTGCCAGCGGGATAGCGGGGGCACACAATGAGCAGTTCTTC
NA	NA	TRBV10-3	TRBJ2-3	CAIGGGQSLITDTQYF	TGTGCCATCGGTGGTGGTCAGTCCCTTATCACAGATACGCAGTATTTT
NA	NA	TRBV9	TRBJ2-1	CASSPRRGPYNEQFF	TGTGCCAGCAGCCCTCGTCGGGGGCCTTACAATGAGCAGTTCTTC
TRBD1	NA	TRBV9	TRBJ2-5	CASSVWGTGDHQETQYF	TGTGCCAGCAGCGTCTGGGGGACAGGGGACCACCAAGAGACCCAGTACTTC
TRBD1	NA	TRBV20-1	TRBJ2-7	CSADPHGQGISEQYF	TGCAGTGCTGACCCCCACGGACAGGGTATTTCGGAGCAGTACTTC
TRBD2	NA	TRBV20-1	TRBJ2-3	CSARDMAGGDTDTQYF	TGCAGTGCTAGAGATATGGCGGGGGGGGACACAGATACGCAGTATTTT
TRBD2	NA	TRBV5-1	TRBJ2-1	CASSFISGGAGYNEQFF	TGCGCCAGCAGCTTCATTAGCGGGGGGGCTGGGTACAATGAGCAGTTCTTC
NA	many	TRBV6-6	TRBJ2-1	CASSYANFRGDEQFF	TGTGCCAGCAGTTACGCGAACTTCAGGGGCGATGAGCAGTTCTTC
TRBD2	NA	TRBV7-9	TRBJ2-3	CASSQLAAGRVSDTQYF	TGTGCCAGCAGCCAACTAGCGGCCGGGAGAGTATCAGATACGCAGTATTTT
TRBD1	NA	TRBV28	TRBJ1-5	CASSWGQSNQPQHF	TGTGCCAGCAGTTGGGGACAGAGCAATCAGCCCCAGCATTTT
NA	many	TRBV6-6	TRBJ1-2	CASSYTGTVYGYTF	TGTGCCAGCAGTTACACAGGAACTGTTTATGGCTACACCTTC
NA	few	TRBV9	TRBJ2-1	CASSVTGDSSYNEQFF	TGTGCCAGCAGCGTCACGGGAGATAGCTCCTACAATGAGCAGTTCTTC
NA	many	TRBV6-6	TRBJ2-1	CASTPSRDEQFF	TGTGCCAGCACTCCCTCTCGGGATGAGCAGTTCTTC
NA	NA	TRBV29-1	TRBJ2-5	CSVVPGDRATTQYF	TGCAGCGTCGTCCCGGGGGACAGAGCTACGACGCAGTACTTC